This T cell receptor (beta chain) emerged from a study of CXCR3-negative and CXCR3-positive naive CD8 T cells. Study observations and caveats: Naive CXCR3-positive and CXCR3-negative cells shared similar TRBV-TRBJ usage, unlike memory cells. Diversity was high in both naive subsets and much lower in memory cells. More hydrophobic TRB CDR3s were found in CXCR3-positive naive cells than in CXCR3-negative naive cells.

Naive cells were sorted as CD45RO-, CCR7+, CD27+ and CD95-. Germline loops: CDR1 LGHNT, CDR2 FRNRAP. CDR3 length: 14 residues. TRB cDNA libraries were made by UMI-labeled 5' RACE. TCRdb reprocessed the 5' RACE reads, keeping one entry per CDR3 protein, no DNA. The sample totals around 150,000 distinct CDR3 sequences. Details on this clonotype: Its antigen remains unidentified.

The specimen sequenced was naive CXCR3+ CD8+ T cells from blood. Described subset: CD45RO-CCR7+CD27+CD95- naive CD8+ T cells expressing CXCR3 (TNR3+). This chain connects TRBV12-5 to TRBJ2-1; the TCRdb call, TRBD1, lacks DNA for checking. The receptor was derived from a human donor in good health. Some clones in this sample may be carry-over from other donors' samples. CDR3 in amino acids: CASGLVGGWNEQFF.